Following are 21 T cell receptor beta chains from one sample sequenced in a study of cytomegalovirus exposure and HLA in healthy donors. Sequencing used immunoSEQ multiplex PCR; TCRdb keeps in-frame clones, though not all of them. Of about 200,000 clones listed, about 81% are singletons. Sequenced material: PBMCs. These receptors all stem from a woman in her twenties or thirties in good health and CMV-seronegative.

The CDR3 protein is CSVEKGEGTEAFF. The CDR3 bases are TGCAGCGTTGAAAAGGGTGAGGGCACTGAAGCTTTCTTT. The rearrangement uses TRBV29-1 and TRBJ1-1; no reliable D call. V lost 2 bases and J 4 bases, leaving 11 bases between the germline ends. This CDR3 contains 13 residues. From germline, CDR1 is SQVTM and CDR2 ANQGSEA.

This clone was observed a few times. The rearrangement uses TRBV4-1 and TRBJ2-7, with TRBD1 identical over 7 bases. V dropped 1 base and J dropped 2; count of bases not matched to a gene: 5. Germline V gene sequence: CDR1 MGHRA, CDR2 YSYEKL. The CDR3 contains 15 residues. CDR3: CASSQAGTATYEQYF. The CDR3 region has the DNA TGCGCCAGCAGCCAAGCCGGGACAGCCACCTACGAGCAGTACTTC.

This clone was seen a single time. The chain uses TRBV30 and TRBJ2-2; 7 bases match TRBD1. The CDR3 contains 13 residues. Germline V gives CDR1 GTSNPN, CDR2 SVGIG (reference sequence). V lost 7 bases and J lost 1; bases outside the gene matches: 3. CDR3 loop: CAYRTGNTGELFF. The CDR3 bases are TGTGCCTACCGGACAGGGAACACCGGGGAGCTGTTTTTT.

This clone was recorded only once. This chain joins TRBV7-9 and TRBJ1-2, with D unresolved. The V end was cut by 10 bases, the J end by 1 base, with 13 bases between. The CDR3 is 13 residues long. Germline loops: CDR1 SEHNR, CDR2 FQNEAQ (reference sequence). CDR3: CATSMSGNYGYTF. In DNA, the CDR3 is TGTGCCACCTCGATGTCCGGTAACTATGGCTACACCTTC.

CDR3 amino acids: CASSLRAGGLQETQYF. DNA for the CDR3: TGTGCCAGCAGCTTGCGGGCAGGGGGCCTACAAGAGACCCAGTACTTC. J is TRBJ2-5 and V is TRBV5-6, with 8 bases aligning to TRBD1. The CDR3 is 16 amino acids. Germline lookup yields CDR1 SGHDT and CDR2 YYEEEE. Trimming took 1 base from V and 2 from J; bases not matched to a gene: 7. The entire variable domain, with the rest obtained from reference TRBV5-6 and TRBJ2-5, is as follows: DAGVTQSPTHLIKTRGQQVTLRCSPKSGHDTVSWYQQALGQGPQFIFQYYEEEERQRGNFPDRFSGHQFPNYSSELNVNALLLGDSALYLCASSLRAGGLQETQYFGPGTRLLVL.

V and J are TRBV6-1 and TRBJ1-2; D is ambiguous. V lost 0 bases, J lost 4 bases, and 6 bases lay in between. Germline V gene lookup returns CDR1 MNHNS and CDR2 SASEGT. This CDR3 comprises 13 residues. CDR3 sequence reads: CASSEASVYGYTF. The CDR3 nucleotides read TGTGCCAGCAGTGAAGCTTCAGTCTATGGCTACACCTTC.

This chain joins TRBV2 and TRBJ2-1; the match to TRBD2 covers 10 bases. CDR1 SNHLY and CDR2 FYNNEI come from the germline V gene. The CDR3 is 13 residues long. V lost 8 bases and J lost 6; bases outside the gene matches: 4. This CDR3 reads CASLAGGANEQFF. The CDR3 coding sequence is TGTGCCAGCTTAGCGGGAGGCGCCAATGAGCAGTTCTTC.

The gene calls are TRBV9 and TRBJ1-1; 7 bases are shared with TRBD1. The V and J ends lost 5 bases and 3 bases, in that order; junction bases with no gene match: 4. This CDR3 has 13 residues. Germline CDR1 is SGDLS and CDR2 is YYNGEE. The CDR3 DNA sequence: TGTGCCAGCAGAGGCGGGACAGACACTGAAGCTTTCTTT. It codes for CASRGGTDTEAFF.

CDR3 sequence (DNA): TGTGCCAGCAGCGAATTCGATGTGGGGGCTCGGGGCACTGAAGCTTTCTTT. Protein sequence: CASSEFDVGARGTEAFF. The chain has TRBV9 and TRBJ1-1, with D possibly being TRBD1 (6 bases). Per the germline V gene, CDR1 is SGDLS and CDR2 is YYNGEE. The germline V and J ends were trimmed by 3 bases and 4 bases, with 22 bases remaining between them. The CDR3 extends over 17 amino acids.

Regarding this clone: Different DNA sequences within this sample yield the same CDR3. The genes are TRBV7-9 and TRBJ2-2, with TRBD1 matching 7 bases. The junction had 1 base not matched to a gene; V was cut back by 1 base and J by 2 bases. This CDR3 has 15 residues. Germline V gene data show CDR1 as SEHNR and CDR2 as FQNEAQ (reference sequence). The CDR3 region is CASSLGQGNTGELFF. The CDR3 DNA sequence: TGTGCCAGCAGCTTAGGACAGGGAAACACCGGGGAGCTGTTTTTT.

CDR3 in amino acids: CASSPPRTRTEAFF. CDR3 DNA sequence: TGTGCCAGCAGTCCGCCCCGGACAAGAACTGAAGCTTTCTTT. The chain recombines TRBV28 with TRBJ1-1, with D maybe TRBD1 (5 bases). Trimming stripped 5 bases from V and 5 bases from J, with 15 bases between. This CDR3 region has 14 residues. Germline V gene sequence: CDR1 MDHEN, CDR2 SYDVKM.

The CDR3 nucleotides are TGTGCCAGCTCACCACCGACTAGCGGGAGGTCAGATACGCAGTATTTT. Its translation: CASSPPTSGRSDTQYF. The V call is TRBV18, the J call TRBJ2-3; 13 nucleotides align to TRBD2. CDR1 and CDR2 from the germline V gene are KGHSH and LQKENI. The CDR3 totals 16 residues. V dropped 0 bases and J dropped 4; count of bases not matched to a gene: 1. Complete variable domain (other parts from reference TRBV18 and TRBJ2-3): NAGVMQNPRHLVRRRGQEARLRCSPMKGHSHVYWYRQLPEEGLKFMVYLQKENIIDESGMPKERFSAEFPKEGPSILRIQQVVRGDSAAYFCASSPPTSGRSDTQYFGPGTRLTVL.

This chain connects TRBV5-1 to TRBJ1-6; D possibly corresponds to TRBD1 (5 bases). Germline lookup yields CDR1 SGHRS and CDR2 YFSETQ. Trimming left V 5 bases short and J 8 bases short, with 11 bases between. This CDR3 is built from 13 residues. The CDR3 coding sequence is TGCGCCAGCAGACAGGAAGGGTATTCACCCCTCCACTTT. It encodes CASRQEGYSPLHF.

This clone has a single count. Germline is not matched at one junction end, which may reflect a read error. The rearrangement uses TRBV7-9 and TRBJ2-3; D gene unclear. The CDR3 has 14 residues. Germline V lookup: CDR1 SEHNR, CDR2 FQNEAQ (reference sequence). The CDR3 DNA follows: TGTGCCAACAGCCAAGACACCCGCACAGATACGCAGTATTTT. This gives the protein CANSQDTRTDTQYF. Supplemented by reference TRBV7-9 and TRBJ2-3, the full variable domain reads DTGVSQNPRHKITKRGQNVTFRCDPISEHNRLYWYRQTLGQGPEFLTYFQNEAQLEKSRLLSDRFSAERPKGSFSTLEIQRTEQGDSAMYLCANSQDTRTDTQYFGPGTRLTVL.

V gene TRBV28 combines with J gene TRBJ2-7; D may be TRBD1 (8 bases). Germline assignment: CDR1 MDHEN and CDR2 SYDVKM. This CDR3 spans 15 amino acids. Trimming removed 5 bases from V and 6 bases from J, with 20 bases in between. The DNA of the CDR3 is TGTGCCAGCAGTGCTCACAGGGGGGGCCTCTCCGAGCAGTACTTC. As protein: CASSAHRGGLSEQYF.

The chain is built from TRBV18 and TRBJ2-1; 9 bases agree with TRBD1. CDR3 size: 14 residues. Germline values: CDR1 KGHSH, CDR2 LQKENI. The trim removed 5 bases at V and 8 bases at J, leaving 7 bases unmatched. The CDR3: CASSAGQGSHEQFF. The CDR3 nucleotides are TGTGCCAGCTCAGCGGGACAGGGTTCCCATGAGCAGTTCTTC.

This clone has a single count. The chain combines TRBV5-1 with TRBJ2-3, with D tentatively TRBD2 (5 bases). CDR1 is SGHRS and CDR2 is YFSETQ in the germline V gene. Between the trimmed V and J ends, which lost 0 bases and 5 bases, there was a span of 10 bases. The CDR3 totals 14 residues. The CDR3 here is CASSLALVLDTQYF. DNA of the CDR3: TGCGCCAGCAGCTTGGCACTAGTGCTAGATACGCAGTATTTT.

This clone appeared a few times. The V and J genes are TRBV5-1 and TRBJ2-7; 9 nucleotides line up with TRBD1. V dropped 4 bases and J dropped 4; count of bases not matched to a gene: 9. The CDR3 consists of 15 residues. Germline V CDR1 and CDR2: SGHRS, YFSETQ. This CDR3 reads CASSLTPGTGYEQYF. CDR3 sequence (DNA): TGCGCCAGCAGCCTAACACCCGGGACAGGGTACGAGCAGTACTTC. Using reference TRBV5-1 and TRBJ2-7 for the parts outside the CDR3, the full variable domain is KAGVTQTPRYLIKTRGQQVTLSCSPISGHRSVSWYQQTPGQGLQFLFEYFSETQRNKGNFPGRFSGRQFSNSRSEMNVSTLELGDSALYLCASSLTPGTGYEQYFGPGTRLTVT.

This clone was observed once. V and J are TRBV2 and TRBJ2-1; 7 bases match TRBD1. This CDR3 contains 15 residues. In germline, CDR1 is SNHLY, CDR2 FYNNEI. V was clipped by 7 bases and J by 6 bases; unmatched bases: 12. The CDR3, as DNA: TGTGCCAGCACCGGAGTCGACAGGGCGGGCAATGAGCAGTTCTTC. Encoded protein: CASTGVDRAGNEQFF.

J is TRBJ1-2 and V is TRBV21-1; the DNA was not used to check the table's D call, TRBD1. TRBV21-1 is reported as a pseudogene. The CDR3 runs to 15 residues. The DNA of the CDR3 is TGTGCCAGCAGCAAGCGGACAGGGGGCTTCTATGGCTACACCTTC. It codes for CASSKRTGGFYGYTF.

The rearrangement uses TRBV6-6 and TRBJ1-5; the match to TRBD1 covers 7 bases. Germline V lookup: CDR1 MNHNY, CDR2 SVGAGI (reference sequence). The V and J ends lost 6 bases and 4 bases, in that order; junction bases with no gene match: 9. The length of the CDR3 is 15 residues. CDR3 sequence reads: CASRFEGRGNQPQHF. CDR3 DNA sequence: TGTGCCAGCAGATTCGAGGGCAGGGGGAATCAGCCCCAGCATTTT.